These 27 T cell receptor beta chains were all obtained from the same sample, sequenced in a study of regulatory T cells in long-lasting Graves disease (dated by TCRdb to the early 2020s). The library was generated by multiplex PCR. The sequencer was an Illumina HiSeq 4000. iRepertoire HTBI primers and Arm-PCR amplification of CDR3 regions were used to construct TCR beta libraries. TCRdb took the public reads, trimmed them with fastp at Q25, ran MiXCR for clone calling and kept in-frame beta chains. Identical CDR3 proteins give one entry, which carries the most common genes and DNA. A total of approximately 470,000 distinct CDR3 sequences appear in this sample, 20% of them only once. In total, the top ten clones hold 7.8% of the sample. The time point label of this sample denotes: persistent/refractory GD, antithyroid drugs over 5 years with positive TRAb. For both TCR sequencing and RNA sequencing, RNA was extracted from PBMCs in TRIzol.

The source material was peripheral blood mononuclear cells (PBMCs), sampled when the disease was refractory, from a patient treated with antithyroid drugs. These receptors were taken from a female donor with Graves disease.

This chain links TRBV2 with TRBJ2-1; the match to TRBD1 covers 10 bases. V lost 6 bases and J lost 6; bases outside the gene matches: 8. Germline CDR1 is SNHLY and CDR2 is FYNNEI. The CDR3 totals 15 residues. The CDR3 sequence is CASSFRTGGINEQFF. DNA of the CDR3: TGTGCCAGCAGCTTTCGGACAGGGGGTATCAATGAGCAGTTCTTC.

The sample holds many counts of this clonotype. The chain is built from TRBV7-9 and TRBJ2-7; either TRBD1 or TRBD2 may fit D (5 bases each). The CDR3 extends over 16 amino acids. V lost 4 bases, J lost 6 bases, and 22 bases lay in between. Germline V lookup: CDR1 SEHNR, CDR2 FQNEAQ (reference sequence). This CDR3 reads CASSSPPGQVGFEQYF. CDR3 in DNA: TGTGCCAGCAGCTCCCCGCCGGGGCAGGTCGGGTTCGAGCAGTACTTC.

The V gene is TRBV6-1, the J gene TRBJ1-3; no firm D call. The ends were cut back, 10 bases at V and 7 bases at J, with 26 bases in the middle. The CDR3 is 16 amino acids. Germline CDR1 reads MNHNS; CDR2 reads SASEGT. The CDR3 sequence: CANRPEGRNLRNTIYF. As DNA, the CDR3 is TGTGCCAACAGACCCGAAGGACGAAATTTGAGGAACACCATATATTTT.

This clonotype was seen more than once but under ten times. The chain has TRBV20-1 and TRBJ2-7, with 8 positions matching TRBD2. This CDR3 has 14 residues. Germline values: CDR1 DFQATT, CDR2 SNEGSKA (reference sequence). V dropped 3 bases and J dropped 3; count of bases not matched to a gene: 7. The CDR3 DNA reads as TGCAGTGCTAGGCTGGGACTAGTCCACTACGAGCAGTACTTC. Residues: CSARLGLVHYEQYF.

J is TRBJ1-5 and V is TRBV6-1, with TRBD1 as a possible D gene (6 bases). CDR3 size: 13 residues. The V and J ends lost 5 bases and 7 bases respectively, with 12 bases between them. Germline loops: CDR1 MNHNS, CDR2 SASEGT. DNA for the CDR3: TGTGCCAGCAGTCCCCAGGGGATCCAGCCCCAGCATTTT. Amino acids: CASSPQGIQPQHF.

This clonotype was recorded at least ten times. DNA for the CDR3: TGTGCCAGCAGCAAACTAGCGGGAGACCAGAATGAGCAGTTCTTC. It encodes CASSKLAGDQNEQFF. V is TRBV6-1 and J is TRBJ2-1, with 11 bases fitting TRBD2. V was pared by 6 bases and J by 7 bases, with 8 bases of the junction left unmatched. In germline, CDR1 is MNHNS, CDR2 SASEGT. The CDR3 has 15 amino acids.

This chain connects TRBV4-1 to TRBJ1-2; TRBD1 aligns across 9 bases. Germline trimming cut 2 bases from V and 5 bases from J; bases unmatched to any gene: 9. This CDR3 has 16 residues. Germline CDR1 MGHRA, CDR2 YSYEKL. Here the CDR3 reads CASSQPRRGQGYGYTF. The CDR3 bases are TGCGCCAGCAGCCAACCGCGCCGAGGACAGGGGTATGGCTACACCTTC.

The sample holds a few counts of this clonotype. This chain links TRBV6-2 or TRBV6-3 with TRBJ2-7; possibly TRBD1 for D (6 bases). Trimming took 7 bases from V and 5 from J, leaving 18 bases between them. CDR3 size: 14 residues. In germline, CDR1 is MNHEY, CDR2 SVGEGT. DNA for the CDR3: TGTGCCAGCAAAATCGGGGCAGGGGCCAACGAGCAGTACTTC. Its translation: CASKIGAGANEQYF.

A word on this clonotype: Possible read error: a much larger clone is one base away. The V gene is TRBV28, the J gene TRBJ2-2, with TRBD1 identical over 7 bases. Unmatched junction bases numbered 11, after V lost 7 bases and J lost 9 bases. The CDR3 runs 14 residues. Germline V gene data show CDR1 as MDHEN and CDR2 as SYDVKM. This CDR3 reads CASIGETGRRELFF. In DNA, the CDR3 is TGTGCCAGCATCGGTGAGACAGGGCGGAGGGAGCTGTTTTTT.

Written as DNA, the CDR3 is TGTGCCAGCAGCCCAAAGTTGACCTCTGGGGCCAACGTCCTGACTTTC. Translating it yields CASSPKLTSGANVLTF. The V and J genes are TRBV5-4 and TRBJ2-6, with D hard to call. Germline V lookup: CDR1 SGHNT, CDR2 YYREEE (reference sequence). This CDR3 spans 16 amino acids. V lost 4 bases to trimming and J lost 0 bases, with 11 bases between them.

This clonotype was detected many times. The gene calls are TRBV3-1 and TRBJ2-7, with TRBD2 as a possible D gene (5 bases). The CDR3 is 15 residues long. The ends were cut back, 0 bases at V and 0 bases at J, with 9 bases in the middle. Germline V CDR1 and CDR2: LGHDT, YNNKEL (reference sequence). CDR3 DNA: TGTGCCAGCAGCCAAGATCCAGCGGACTCCTACGAGCAGTACTTC. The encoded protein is CASSQDPADSYEQYF.

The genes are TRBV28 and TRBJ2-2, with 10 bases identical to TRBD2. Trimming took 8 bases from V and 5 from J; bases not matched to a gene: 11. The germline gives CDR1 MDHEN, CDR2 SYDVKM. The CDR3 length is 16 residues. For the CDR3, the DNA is TGTGCCAGCTATGATCCTCTAGCGGGAGTAACCGGGGAGCTGTTTTTT. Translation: CASYDPLAGVTGELFF.

The CDR3 DNA reads as TGCGCCAGCAGCCTCACCCCATACAACTTGAGCTCTGGAAACACCATATATTTT. Its protein is CASSLTPYNLSSGNTIYF. This rearrangement joins TRBV5-1 to TRBJ1-3, with D unclear. The CDR3 loop spans 18 amino acids. The V end was cut by 4 bases, the J end by 0 bases, with 20 bases between. CDR1 is SGHRS, CDR2 YFSETQ, per germline.

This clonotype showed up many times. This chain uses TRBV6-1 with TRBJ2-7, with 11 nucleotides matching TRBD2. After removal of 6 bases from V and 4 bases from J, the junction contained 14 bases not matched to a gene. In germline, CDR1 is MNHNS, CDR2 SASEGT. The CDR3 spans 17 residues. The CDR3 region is CASRGTSGTFRRYEQYF. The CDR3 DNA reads TGTGCCAGCAGAGGGACTAGCGGAACATTCCGTAGATACGAGCAGTACTTC.

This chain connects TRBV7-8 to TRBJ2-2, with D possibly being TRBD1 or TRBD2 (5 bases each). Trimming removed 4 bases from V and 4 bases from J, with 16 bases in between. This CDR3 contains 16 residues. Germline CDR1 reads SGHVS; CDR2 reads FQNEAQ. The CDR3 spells CASSSRDPGPTGELFF. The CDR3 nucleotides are TGTGCCAGCAGCTCTCGGGACCCCGGCCCCACCGGGGAGCTGTTTTTT. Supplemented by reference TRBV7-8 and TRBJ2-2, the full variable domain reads GAGVSQSPRYKVAKRGQDVALRCDPISGHVSLFWYQQALGQGPEFLTYFQNEAQLDKSGLPSDRFFAERPEGSVSTLKIQRTQQEDSAVYLCASSSRDPGPTGELFFGEGSRLTVL.

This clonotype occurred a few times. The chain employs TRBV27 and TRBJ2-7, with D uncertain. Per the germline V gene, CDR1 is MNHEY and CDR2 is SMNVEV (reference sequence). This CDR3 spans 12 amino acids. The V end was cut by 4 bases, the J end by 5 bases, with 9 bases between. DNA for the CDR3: TGTGCCAGCAGTTCCTCGCGGCACGAGCAGTACTTC. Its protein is CASSSSRHEQYF.

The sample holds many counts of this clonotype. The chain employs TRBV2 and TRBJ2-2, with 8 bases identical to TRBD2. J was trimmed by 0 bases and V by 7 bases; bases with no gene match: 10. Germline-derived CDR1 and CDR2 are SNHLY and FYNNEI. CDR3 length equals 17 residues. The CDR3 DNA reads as TGTGCCAGCACATGGAATAGCGGGGATACGAACACCGGGGAGCTGTTTTTT. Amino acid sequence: CASTWNSGDTNTGELFF.

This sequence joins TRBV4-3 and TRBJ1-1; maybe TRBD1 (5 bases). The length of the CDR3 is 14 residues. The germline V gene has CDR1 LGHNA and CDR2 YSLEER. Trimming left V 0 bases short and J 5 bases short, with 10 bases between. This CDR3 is CASSQELDSTEAFF. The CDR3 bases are TGCGCCAGCAGCCAAGAGCTTGACAGTACTGAAGCTTTCTTT.

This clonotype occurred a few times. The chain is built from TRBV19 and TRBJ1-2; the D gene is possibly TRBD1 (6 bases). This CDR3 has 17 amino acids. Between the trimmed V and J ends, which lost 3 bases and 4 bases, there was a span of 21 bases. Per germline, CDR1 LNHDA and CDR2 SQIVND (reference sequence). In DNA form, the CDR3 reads TGTGCCAGTAGTATTTTTTTTTTGGACAGCGAAACCTATGGCTACACCTTC. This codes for CASSIFFLDSETYGYTF.

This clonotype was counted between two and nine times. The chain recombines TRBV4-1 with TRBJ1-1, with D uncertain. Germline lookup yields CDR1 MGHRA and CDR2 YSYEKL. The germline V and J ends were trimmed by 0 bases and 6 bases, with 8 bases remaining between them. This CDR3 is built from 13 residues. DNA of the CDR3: TGCGCCAGCAGCCAAGATGGGGTGTCTGAAGCTTTCTTT. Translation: CASSQDGVSEAFF.

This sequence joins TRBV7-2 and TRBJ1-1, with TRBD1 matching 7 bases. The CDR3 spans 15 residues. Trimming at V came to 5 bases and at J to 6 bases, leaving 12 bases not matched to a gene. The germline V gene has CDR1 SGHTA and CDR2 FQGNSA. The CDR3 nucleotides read TGTGCCAGCAGCCTAGACGACAGGGTCAGGCCTGAAGCTTTCTTT. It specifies CASSLDDRVRPEAFF.

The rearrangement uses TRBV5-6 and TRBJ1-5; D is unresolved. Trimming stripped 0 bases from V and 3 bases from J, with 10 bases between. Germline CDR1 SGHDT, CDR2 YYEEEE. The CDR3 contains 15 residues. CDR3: CASSLGGRANQPQHF. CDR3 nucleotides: TGTGCCAGCAGCTTGGGTGGGCGAGCCAATCAGCCCCAGCATTTT.

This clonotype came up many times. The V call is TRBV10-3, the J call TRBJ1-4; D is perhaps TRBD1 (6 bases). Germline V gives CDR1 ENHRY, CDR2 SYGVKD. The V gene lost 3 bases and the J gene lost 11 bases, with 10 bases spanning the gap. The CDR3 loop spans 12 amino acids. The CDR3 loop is CAISEYRDKLFF. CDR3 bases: TGTGCCATCAGTGAATACAGGGACAAACTGTTTTTT.

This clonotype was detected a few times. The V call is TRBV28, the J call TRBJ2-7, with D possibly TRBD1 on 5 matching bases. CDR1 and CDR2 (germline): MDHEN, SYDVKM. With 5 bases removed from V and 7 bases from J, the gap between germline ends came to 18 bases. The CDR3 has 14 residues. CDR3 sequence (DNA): TGTGCCAGCAGTCCGACTTACTTAGCAGGGGAGCAGTACTTC. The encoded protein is CASSPTYLAGEQYF. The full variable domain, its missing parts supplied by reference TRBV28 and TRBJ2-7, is DVKVTQSSRYLVKRTGEKVFLECVQDMDHENMFWYRQDPGLGLRLIYFSYDVKMKEKGDIPEGYSVSREKKERFSLILESASTNQTSMYLCASSPTYLAGEQYFGPGTRLTVT.

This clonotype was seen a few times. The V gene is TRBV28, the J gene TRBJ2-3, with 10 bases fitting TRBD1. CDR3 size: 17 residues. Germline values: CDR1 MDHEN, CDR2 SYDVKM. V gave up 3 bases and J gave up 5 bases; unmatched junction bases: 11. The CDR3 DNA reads TGTGCCAGCAGTTTTTCACCCTCGGGACAGGGGAAAGATACGCAGTATTTT. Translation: CASSFSPSGQGKDTQYF.

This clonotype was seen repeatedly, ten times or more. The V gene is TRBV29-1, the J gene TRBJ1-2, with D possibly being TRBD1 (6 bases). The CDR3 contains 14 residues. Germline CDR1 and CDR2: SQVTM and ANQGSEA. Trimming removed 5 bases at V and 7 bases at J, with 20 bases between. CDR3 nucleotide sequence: TGCAGCGTTCGTTTGGCAGGGGTGTCCGCTGGCTACACCTTC. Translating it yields CSVRLAGVSAGYTF.

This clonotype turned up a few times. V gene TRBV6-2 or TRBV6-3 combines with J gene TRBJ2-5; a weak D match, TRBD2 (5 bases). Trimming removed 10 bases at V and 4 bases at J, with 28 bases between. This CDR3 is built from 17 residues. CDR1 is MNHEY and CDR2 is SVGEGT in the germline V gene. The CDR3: CATRPGGLEVWGETQYF. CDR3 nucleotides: TGTGCCACCAGACCCGGCGGGCTGGAGGTTTGGGGAGAGACCCAGTACTTC.